Reported below is one TCR beta chain. These data come from a study of blood T cell repertoires in COVID-19. About the study: Material from acute and convalescent COVID-19 was sourced from the United States, Italy and Spain. From T cells, B-cell-depleted T cells, or PBMCs came the material, which was cDNA or gDNA.

The CDR3 extends over 16 amino acids. In germline, CDR1 is MNHEY, CDR2 SVGAGI. V shed 2 bases and J shed 0 bases, with 12 bases lying between them. Authors' methods: Nucleated cell counts were estimated from reference gene primer amplification. The method was immunoSEQ multiplex PCR; TCRdb's version includes in-frame clones alone and lacks a portion of them. The V and J calls and the clone size are those of that table, but D and trimming were determined from the DNA. The data contain roughly 150,000 clones, around 87% of them singletons. The receptor comes from a woman between 40 and 55 years old who had been exposed to COVID-19. This chain links TRBV6-5 with TRBJ2-3, with a weak D call TRBD2 (6 bases). Sequencing input: PBMCs or T cells enriched from blood (not recorded which). CDR3 sequence: CASSYRGVPSTDTQYF. The DNA of the CDR3 is TGTGCCAGCAGTTACCGCGGGGTCCCGAGCACAGATACGCAGTATTTT.